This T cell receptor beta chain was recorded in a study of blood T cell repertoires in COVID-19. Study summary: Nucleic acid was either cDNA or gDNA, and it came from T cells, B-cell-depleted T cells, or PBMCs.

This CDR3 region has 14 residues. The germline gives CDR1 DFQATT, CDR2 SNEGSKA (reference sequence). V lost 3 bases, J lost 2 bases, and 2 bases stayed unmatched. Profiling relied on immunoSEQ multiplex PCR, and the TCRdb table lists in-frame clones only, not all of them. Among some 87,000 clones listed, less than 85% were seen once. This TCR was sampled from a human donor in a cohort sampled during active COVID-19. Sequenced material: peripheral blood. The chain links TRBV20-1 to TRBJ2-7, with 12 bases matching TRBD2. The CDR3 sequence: CSASRTSGAYEQYF. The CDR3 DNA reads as TGCAGTGCTAGTAGGACTAGCGGGGCCTACGAGCAGTACTTC.